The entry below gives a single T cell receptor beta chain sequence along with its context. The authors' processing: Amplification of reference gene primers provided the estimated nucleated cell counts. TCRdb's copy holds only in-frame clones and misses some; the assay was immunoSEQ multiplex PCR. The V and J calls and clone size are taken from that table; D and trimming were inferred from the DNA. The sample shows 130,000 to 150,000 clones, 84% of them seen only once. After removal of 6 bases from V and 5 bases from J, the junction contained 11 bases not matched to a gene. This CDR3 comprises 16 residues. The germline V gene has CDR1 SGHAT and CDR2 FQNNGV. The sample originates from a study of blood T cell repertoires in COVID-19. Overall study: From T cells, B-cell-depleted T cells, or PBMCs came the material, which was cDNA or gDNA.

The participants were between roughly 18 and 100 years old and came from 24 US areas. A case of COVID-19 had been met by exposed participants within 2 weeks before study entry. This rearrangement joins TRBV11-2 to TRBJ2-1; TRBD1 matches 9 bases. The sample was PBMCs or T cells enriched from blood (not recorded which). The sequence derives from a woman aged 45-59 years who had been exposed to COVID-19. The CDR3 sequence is CASRSLQGQGDNEQFF. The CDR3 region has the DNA TGTGCCAGCAGGTCACTCCAGGGACAGGGAGACAATGAGCAGTTCTTC.